This TCR beta chain came from a study of blood T cells in healthy people across ages. Study-level findings and limits: The study found more naive CD4+ cells and higher diversity in long-lived than aged donors.

The study drew donors from healthy Caucasian individuals in Russia aged about 6 to 90. As concerns this clonotype: Its antigen is still unknown.

V dropped 2 bases and J dropped 8 bases, with 16 bases sitting between them. The germline V gene has CDR1 KGHSH and CDR2 LQKENI. The CDR3 consists of 15 residues. With a J-beta primer mix and a sample-barcoded 5' primer, a second PCR ran 7 to 11 cycles. Through a template-switch adaptor with 12 random nucleotides, each cDNA molecule received a tag. TCRdb re-analysed the 5' RACE reads in MiXCR, keeping a single row per CDR3 protein. The table has fewer than 700,000 distinct CDR3 sequences, roughly 48% seen once. This TCR was sampled from a man older than 75 in good health. The V call is TRBV18, the J call TRBJ2-1; D may correspond to TRBD1 or TRBD2 (5 bases each). Sequencing was performed on blood. The CDR3 protein is CASSPGGRTRDEQFF. CDR3 DNA: TGTGCCAGCTCACCAGGGGGACGAACTCGGGATGAGCAGTTCTTC. Based on the CDR3 plus reference TRBV18 and TRBJ2-1, the full variable domain is NAGVMQNPRHLVRRRGQEARLRCSPMKGHSHVYWYRQLPEEGLKFMVYLQKENIIDESGMPKERFSAEFPKEGPSILRIQQVVRGDSAAYFCASSPGGRTRDEQFFGPGTRLTVL.